These 14 T cell receptor beta chains originate from one sample sequenced in a study of regulatory T cells in long-lasting Graves disease. Stated time point: newly diagnosed GD, antithyroid drugs for less than 3 months. PBMCs were the source of the RNA used for TCR sequencing. Arm-PCR of CDR3 regions and iRepertoire HTBI primers were used to build TCR beta libraries. TCRdb re-analysed the multiplex PCR reads in MiXCR, keeping a single row per CDR3 protein. The sample yields around 450,000 distinct CDR3 sequences, 15% seen once. The same specimen was also included in a second study, on T cells in Graves' hyperthyroidism and ophthalmopathy.

The specimen comprised peripheral blood mononuclear cells (PBMCs), sampled at new diagnosis, from a patient treated with antithyroid drugs. The origin of the receptors is a woman between 35 and 50 years old with Graves disease.

The J gene is TRBJ1-5, the V gene TRBV18, with unresolved D. This CDR3 contains 14 residues. CDR1 and CDR2 (germline): KGHSH, LQKENI. Trimming removed 3 bases at V and 3 bases at J, with 9 bases between. The chain's CDR3 is CASSPARVNQPQHF. The CDR3 nucleotides read TGTGCCAGCTCACCTGCCAGAGTCAATCAGCCCCAGCATTTT.

Many counts were recorded for this clonotype. Mismatch with germline at one junction end may stem from a read error. This CDR3 reads CASSLGDRGHDEKLFF. In DNA, the CDR3 is TGTGCCAGCAGCTTAGGGGACAGGGGTCACGATGAAAAACTGTTTTTT. The J gene is TRBJ1-4, the V gene TRBV12-3 or TRBV12-4; 10 bases are shared with TRBD1. The CDR3 is made up of 16 amino acids.

This chain connects TRBV28 to TRBJ1-1; D gene uncertain. The CDR3 sequence is 14 residues long. Trimming took 6 bases from V and 3 from J, leaving 14 bases between them. Germline V gene sequence: CDR1 MDHEN, CDR2 SYDVKM. CDR3 nucleotides: TGTGCCAGCAGGTTACAGTCCAGTTACACTGAAGCTTTCTTT. Amino acids: CASRLQSSYTEAFF.

A remark on this clonotype: A much larger clonotype is one base distant, so this may be a read error. This chain uses TRBV19 with TRBJ1-1; D ambiguous. Germline V gene lookup returns CDR1 LNHDA and CDR2 SQIVND (reference sequence). Trimming shortened V by 2 bases and J by 3 bases, and 13 bases separated the two germline ends. The CDR3 totals 15 residues. The CDR3 DNA reads TGTGCCAGTAGTATAACGTGTAGATCATACACTGAAGCTTTCTTT. Protein sequence: CASSITCRSYTEAFF.

The rearrangement uses TRBV5-8 and TRBJ2-5; 10 nucleotides agree with TRBD2. This CDR3 spans 17 amino acids. Germline CDR1 reads SGHTS; CDR2 reads YDEGEE. Trimming removed 0 bases from V and 1 base from J; junction bases left unmatched: 6. CDR3 DNA: TGTGCCAGCAGCTTGGGGTCGCTAGCGGGGGTCCAAGAGACCCAGTACTTC. Protein product: CASSLGSLAGVQETQYF.

This clonotype was counted many times. The chain recombines TRBV28 with TRBJ1-2, with no clear D. Trimming removed 5 bases at V and 5 bases at J, with 9 bases between. The germline V gene encodes CDR1 MDHEN and CDR2 SYDVKM. CDR3 size: 12 residues. CDR3: CASSPPGYGYTF. CDR3 nucleotide sequence: TGTGCCAGCAGTCCCCCCGGGTATGGCTACACCTTC.

This clonotype was seen ten or more times. The chain has TRBV9 and TRBJ1-4; D call uncertain. The CDR3 totals 13 residues. Per germline, CDR1 SGDLS and CDR2 YYNGEE. V shed 0 bases and J shed 8 bases, with 8 bases lying between them. In nucleotides, the CDR3 is TGTGCCAGCAGCGTAGGGATTGGAGAAAAACTGTTTTTT. It translates to CASSVGIGEKLFF.

This clonotype was seen ten or more times. The chain has TRBV7-9 and TRBJ1-4; D is uncertain. There are 16 residues in the CDR3. Trimming shortened V by 4 bases and J by 8 bases, and 20 bases separated the two germline ends. The germline V gene encodes CDR1 SEHNR and CDR2 FQNEAQ (reference sequence). This CDR3 reads CASSSSMRLLGEKLFF. CDR3 in DNA: TGTGCCAGCAGCTCCTCTATGAGATTACTAGGGGAAAAACTGTTTTTT.

The chain joins TRBV20-1 to TRBJ2-3, with D perhaps TRBD1 or TRBD2 (5 bases each). V lost 6 bases and J lost 2, with 15 bases in between. Germline lookup yields CDR1 DFQATT and CDR2 SNEGSKA (reference sequence). This CDR3 is 14 amino acids long. CDR3 DNA sequence: TGCAGTGCAAACCCGGGACGCTCCACAGATACGCAGTATTTT. It specifies CSANPGRSTDTQYF.

This clonotype showed up many times. V is TRBV18 and J is TRBJ2-5; maybe TRBD1 (5 bases). Trimming stripped 8 bases from V and 3 bases from J, with 19 bases between. Germline V lookup: CDR1 KGHSH, CDR2 LQKENI. CDR3 length equals 15 residues. The CDR3 sequence is CASGPAQGREETQYF. The CDR3 DNA is TGTGCCAGCGGCCCCGCCCAGGGTCGGGAAGAGACCCAGTACTTC.

The rearrangement uses TRBV18 and TRBJ1-1, with 8 bases matching TRBD1. J was trimmed by 1 base and V by 0 bases; bases with no gene match: 7. CDR1 is KGHSH, CDR2 LQKENI, per germline. This CDR3 spans 17 amino acids. The CDR3 nucleotides read TGTGCCAGCTCACCACCGCAGGGGGCGAATCGGAACACTGAAGCTTTCTTT. Its translation: CASSPPQGANRNTEAFF.

Remarks on this clonotype: The CDR3 does not close with the conserved phenylalanine or tryptophan, likely indicating a read error. The J gene is TRBJ2-7, the V gene TRBV30; the D is unclear. The length of the CDR3 is 11 residues. Trimming removed 2 bases at V and 6 bases at J, with 8 bases between. Germline CDR1 and CDR2: GTSNPN and SVGIG (reference sequence). In DNA form, the CDR3 reads TGTGCCTGGAGTTCAGTCGGCGAGCAGTACCTC. This gives the protein CAWSSVGEQYL.

The sample holds many counts of this clonotype. V usage is TRBV27 and J usage is TRBJ2-1; D not resolved. Germline values: CDR1 MNHEY, CDR2 SMNVEV (reference sequence). Deletions cut 0 bases from V and 4 bases from J, with 4 bases between. This CDR3 region has 13 residues. CDR3 region: CASSLSKYNEQFF. The CDR3 DNA reads TGTGCCAGCAGTTTATCGAAGTACAATGAGCAGTTCTTC.

Worth noting for this clonotype: This clone may be a read error of a much larger clone one base away. The genes are TRBV3-1 and TRBJ2-1; D ambiguous. Trimming left V 10 bases short and J 10 bases short, with 17 bases between. This CDR3 spans 12 amino acids. The germline V gene encodes CDR1 LGHDT and CDR2 YNNKEL (reference sequence). This CDR3 is CATSHGLAEQFF. The CDR3 bases are TGTGCCACCTCCCATGGTTTGGCCGAGCAGTTCTTC.